This TCR beta chain came from a study of CD8+ T cells in alopecia areata. About the research overall: Dosing with tofacitinib proceeded for 6 to 18 months, followed by 6 months off drug. Severity scoring for treated patients was based on the percentage of affected scalp area.

The sample's treatment: oral pan-JAK inhibitor, 5-10 mg twice daily. Only one count was recorded for this clone. Antigen: not known. Study-level findings and limits: Possibly as an HLA-related effect, TCR sharing across patients appeared less clear than in mice. Tofacitinib produced a significant decrease in scalp clonality and in expanded CD8+ clones among the top 100.

From germline, CDR1 is SGHTA and CDR2 FQGNSA. The CDR3 length is 13 residues. V dropped 2 bases and J dropped 4 bases, with 8 bases sitting between them. Extraction of RNA preceded its reverse transcription into cDNA, which served as the sequencing template. Method: immunoSEQ multiplex PCR; TCRdb's copy keeps in-frame clones and lacks some. The sample carries 200,000 or so clones, 58% recorded once. This sample comprised CD4+ T cells sorted from blood, obtained at week 24, from a patient treated with tofacitinib. This clonotype originated in a human donor with alopecia areata. This rearrangement joins TRBV7-2 to TRBJ2-5, with TRBD2 as a possible D gene (6 bases). The CDR3 sequence: CASSLTLAETQYF. The CDR3 DNA follows: TGTGCCAGCAGCTTAACACTAGCAGAGACCCAGTACTTC.